This T cell receptor beta chain was sequenced during a study of blood T cell repertoires in COVID-19. Looking at the study overall: Researchers got acute and convalescent COVID-19 samples from the United States, Italy and Spain.

Per the study methods: Estimates of nucleated cell counts were drawn from the amplification of reference gene primers. The repertoire was sequenced with immunoSEQ multiplex PCR; TCRdb's copy has only in-frame clones and lacks some. Clone size and the V and J calls come from that table; the DNA yielded D and trimming. The top ten clones hold roughly a third of a sample with tens of thousands of clones, 70% to 80% of them seen once. Source material: peripheral blood. The clonotype originates from a human donor in a cohort sampled during active COVID-19.

CDR3: CASSIDEIQPQHF. CDR3 in DNA: TGTGCCAGTAGTATTGATGAGATCCAGCCCCAGCATTTT. The chain recombines TRBV19 with TRBJ1-5; no clear D gene. The CDR3 is 13 residues long. Trimming removed 3 bases at V and 7 bases at J, with 10 bases between. CDR1 and CDR2 from the germline V gene are LNHDA and SQIVND (reference sequence).